This entry lists 3 T cell receptor beta chains sequenced from one sample in a study of T cell responses to AZD1222 COVID-19 vaccine. Assay used: immunoSEQ multiplex PCR; TCRdb lists only in-frame clones, some missing. The data hold about 140,000 clones, with 92% observed a single time. The source material was peripheral blood, sampled on day 0 of AZD1222 vaccination. The receptors shown here come from an adult in good health.

This chain uses TRBV6-5 with TRBJ1-2; no clear D gene. The CDR3 is 11 residues long. Deletions cut 6 bases from V and 4 bases from J, with 6 bases between. Looked up from germline, CDR1 is MNHEY and CDR2 is SVGAGI. This CDR3 is CASRQSYGYTF. DNA of the CDR3: TGTGCCAGCAGGCAGAGCTATGGCTACACCTTC.

V and J are TRBV7-3 and TRBJ2-2; 11 bases match TRBD2. Germline V gene sequence: CDR1 SGHTA, CDR2 FQGTGA. CDR3 size: 17 residues. The V segment lost 5 bases and the J segment 6 bases; nucleotides outside the gene matches: 11. The chain's CDR3 is CASSRDLAGGKAGELFF. CDR3 in DNA: TGTGCCAGCAGCCGAGACCTAGCGGGAGGAAAGGCCGGGGAGCTGTTTTTT.

This chain connects TRBV6-6 to TRBJ2-5; a possible D gene is TRBD1 (5 bases). Germline V lookup: CDR1 MNHNY, CDR2 SVGAGI (reference sequence). V shed 6 bases and J shed 5 bases, with 13 bases lying between them. The CDR3 extends over 13 amino acids. CDR3 residues: CASRDPGMETQYF. The CDR3 coding sequence is TGTGCCAGCAGGGATCCAGGGATGGAGACCCAGTACTTC.